Reported below is one T cell receptor (beta chain). Its antigen is unidentified. Each patient's relapse followed autologous stem cell transplantation, and brentuximab vedotin exposure varied. The data belong to a study of PD-1 blockade in classical Hodgkin lymphoma. Turning to the study itself: Patients were treated with nivolumab at 3 mg/kg, and this was given intravenously every 2 weeks.

Profiled with immunoSEQ multiplex PCR; TCRdb holds only in-frame clones, not every one. The data hold about 37,000 clones, with less than 80% observed a single time. Study-level points and caveats: Patients newly diagnosed and complete responders had comparable baseline diversity. Lower baseline TCR diversity was reported for newly diagnosed patients than for healthy donors.

The CDR3 loop spans 15 amino acids. CDR1 and CDR2 (germline): SGHNT, YYREEE (reference sequence). Trimming stripped 5 bases from V and 3 bases from J, with 16 bases between. The origin of this receptor is a human donor with classical Hodgkin lymphoma. The material sequenced was peripheral blood mononuclear cells (PBMCs), taken at baseline. The chain is built from TRBV5-4 and TRBJ2-3; D remains unclear. CDR3 in DNA: TGTGCCAGCAGGTCTGGTACCTCAGTAACAGATACGCAGTATTTT. Amino acid sequence: CASRSGTSVTDTQYF.